This record concerns one T cell receptor (beta chain) sequence. The data were taken from a study of response to subunit inactivated influenza vaccine. J was trimmed by 6 bases and V by 0 bases; bases with no gene match: 10. CDR1 SGDLS and CDR2 YYNGEE come from the germline V gene. This CDR3 comprises 18 residues. TCRdb re-called the RT-PCR reads through MiXCR, storing one row per CDR3 protein. This sample has more than 450,000 distinct CDR3 sequences, with about 11% found just once. The same specimen was also included in a second study, on T cells expressing NK-cell markers. As reported in that work: 5'RACE template switching with UMIs generated TCR beta cDNA.

Sequencing used PBMCs from blood, obtained on the day of vaccination. The chain is built from TRBV9 and TRBJ2-1; 12 nucleotides line up with TRBD2. The sequence came from a man between 45 and 60 years old who received an inactivated influenza vaccine. CDR3 nucleotides: TGTGCCAGCAGCGTAGGTGGGCTAGCGGGGGGGCCCTCCAATGAGCAGTTCTTC. Translated: CASSVGGLAGGPSNEQFF.